These T cell receptor beta chains were read from a single sample in a study of blood T cell repertoires in COVID-19. This table comes from immunoSEQ multiplex PCR, and its TCRdb copy is limited to in-frame clones, with some not included. The data show a few hundred thousand clones, around 87% seen once. Material: peripheral blood. The receptors derive from a woman in her forties or fifties who had recovered from COVID-19. The CDR3 runs from the conserved cysteine through the conserved F or W. Some rows mark clone size as missing; the rest say once, few, many or name a class of expanded clone.

>12|TRBV30|once
CAWMGNSYEQYF
>14|TRBV11-2|.
CASSLAGGVYEQYF
>14|TRBV19|.
CASSIQGGIDTQYF
>15|TRBV18|.
CASSPAGDGNTEAFF
>14|TRBV5-1|once
CASSGGQGGETQYF
>12|TRBV30|.
CAWSGGPDTQYF
>16|TRBV14|.
CASSQDPRLALDEQFF
>16|TRBV18|.
CASSSGQPESGNTIYF
>13|TRBV27|.
CASGGTSGYEQYF
>12|TRBV2|.
CASQREGVKAFF
>16|TRBV6-5|.
CASSSGLAGSTDTQYF
>15|TRBV6-5|.
CASSRGGSSYNEQFF
>10|TRBV20-1|.
CSARTGLAFF
>15|TRBV7-3|.
CASSRLAGGYNEQFF
>14|TRBV19|few
CASSTGGQMYGYTF
>15|TRBV11-2|few
CASSSYRDGTDTQYF
>12|TRBV2|.
CASSEFVRPQHF
>15|TRBV19|once
CASSPEPGTVYEQYF
>11|TRBV28|.
CASSRTEVYTF
>15|TRBV28|once
CASTPTDRGYQPQHF
>18|TRBV11-2|.
CASSPLGTSGSRRDTQYF
>15|TRBV15|.
CATSRAGGQDQPQHF
>16|TRBV30|.
CAWTPGTSGAARELFF
>15|TRBV19|.
CASTPWGGWGQPQHF
>16|TRBV27|.
CASGAYTSSGANVLTF
>17|TRBV14|.
CASRQRSGGGDLNEQFF
>17|TRBV28|.
CASSLPPDRGHTDTQYF
>16|TRBV4-1|.
CASSQDPSSGSYGYTF
>15|TRBV6-5|.
CASSYGHFSNYGYTF
>14|TRBV11-2|.
CASSIPPSGYEQYF
>15|TRBV7-9|.
CASSLVSGQTTEAFF
>15|TRBV18|.
CASSPVGGAVNEQFF
>16|TRBV3-1/TRBV3-2|.
CASSRQASNGNYGYTF
>15|TRBV6-6|.
CASSYRGGSGNTIYF
>17|TRBV12-5|.
CASAPGRGALGTYEQYF
>13|TRBV7-3|.
CASSSTPRGEAFF
>12|TRBV5-4|.
CASSLAHYEQYF
>16|TRBV19|.
CASSTPGARGSGELFF
>14|TRBV6-5|.
CASSPRVPNQPQHF
>12|TRBV30|.
CAWSLTPHGYTF
>16|TRBV9|.
CASSASGTTFPYEQYF
>14|TRBV23-1|.
CASSSGTGGWTQYF
>16|TRBV28|.
CASSRLGGRSQETQYF
>16|TRBV7-9|.
CASSRTPGQGLDTQYF
>16|TRBV7-2|.
CASSLAVAGWADTQYF
>15|TRBV4-1|.
CASSQAAQGDSPLHF
>12|TRBV6-5|.
CASTGGGDTQYF
>14|TRBV6-6|.
CATRDQGEYNEQFF
>13|TRBV7-9|.
CASSPSAPYEQYF
>12|TRBV7-2|.
CASSWGGNTIYF
>14|TRBV6-4|.
CASIDVGRKDTQYF
>12|TRBV5-6|.
CASSQINNEQFF
>13|TRBV19|.
CASSTLATETQYF